These 26 T cell receptor beta chains share one sample of origin, sequenced in a study of T cell changes during pregnancy in multiple sclerosis. Measured with immunoSEQ multiplex PCR; TCRdb has only the in-frame clones, and not every one. The sample lists 70,000 to 100,000 clones; 94% were seen once. The specimen was peripheral blood, collected in the third trimester of pregnancy. These receptors all come from a female donor with multiple sclerosis, enrolled in a pregnancy study.

The chain uses TRBV20-1 and TRBJ1-1, with no clear D. This CDR3 is 11 amino acids long. Germline assignment: CDR1 DFQATT and CDR2 SNEGSKA (reference sequence). The V end lost 1 base, the J end lost 7 bases, and 7 bases lay between the germline ends. The CDR3 here is CSARGQVEAFF. For the CDR3, the DNA is TGCAGTGCTAGAGGGCAGGTTGAAGCTTTCTTT.

V gene TRBV4-3 combines with J gene TRBJ1-3; D not resolved. V was shortened by 0 bases and J by 3 bases, with 15 bases between the two germline ends. Per the germline V gene, CDR1 is LGHNA and CDR2 is YSLEER. There are 17 residues in the CDR3. CDR3 DNA sequence: TGCGCCAGCAGCCAAGATCTCCGACACGGTGGTGGAAACACCATATATTTT. This translates into CASSQDLRHGGGNTIYF.

The V call is TRBV19, the J call TRBJ1-5; D is perhaps TRBD1 (5 bases). V lost 6 bases, J lost 0 bases, and 15 bases lay in between. CDR1 LNHDA and CDR2 SQIVND come from the germline V gene (reference sequence). CDR3 length: 16 residues. The CDR3 sequence is CASREISGFSNQPQHF. The DNA of the CDR3 is TGTGCCAGTAGGGAAATTTCAGGGTTTAGCAATCAGCCCCAGCATTTT.

CDR3 in DNA: TGTGCCAGCAGCCCACGGGGGGCCCCCTACGAGCAGTACTTC. It specifies CASSPRGAPYEQYF. The rearrangement joins TRBV7-9 to TRBJ2-7, with D possibly TRBD2 on 7 matching bases. The CDR3 has 14 amino acids. The germline V gene encodes CDR1 SEHNR and CDR2 FQNEAQ (reference sequence). Trimming took off 5 bases at V and 2 bases at J, with 13 bases between the two ends.

This chain links TRBV28 with TRBJ2-5, with 16 bases aligning to TRBD2. With V trimmed by 5 bases and J by 2 bases, 11 bases remained unmatched. The CDR3 length is 19 residues. Germline V gene sequence: CDR1 MDHEN, CDR2 SYDVKM. The DNA for the CDR3 is TGTGCCAGCAGTCCCCATCAGGGACTAGCGGGAGGGACTCAAGAGACCCAGTACTTC. This translates into CASSPHQGLAGGTQETQYF.

V usage is TRBV5-1 and J usage is TRBJ1-4; D unclear. This CDR3 comprises 14 residues. The V gene's germline CDR1 is SGHRS and CDR2 YFSETQ. The V end lost 1 base, the J end lost 7 bases, and 11 bases lay between the germline ends. CDR3 region: CASSLFGPTEKLFF. The DNA of the CDR3 is TGCGCCAGCAGCTTGTTTGGGCCCACTGAAAAACTGTTTTTT.

V is TRBV11-1 and J is TRBJ2-7; perhaps TRBD2 as D (6 bases). Trimming pared 5 bases from V and 12 bases from J, leaving 17 bases between. Per germline, CDR1 SGHAT and CDR2 FQDESV (reference sequence). The CDR3 is 12 amino acids. This CDR3 is CASSDRRERLYF. The CDR3 coding sequence is TGTGCCAGCAGCGATCGGAGGGAGCGCTTGTACTTC.

The genes are TRBV6-5 and TRBJ2-5; the match to TRBD1 covers 9 bases. Per germline, CDR1 MNHEY and CDR2 SVGAGI. The CDR3 runs 15 residues. Trimming at V came to 3 bases and at J to 5 bases, leaving 7 bases not matched to a gene. CDR3 protein: CASSYHRGPEETQYF. In nucleotides, the CDR3 is TGTGCCAGCAGTTATCACAGGGGGCCAGAGGAGACCCAGTACTTC.

The chain has TRBV27 and TRBJ2-7, with D hard to call. Germline V gene lookup returns CDR1 MNHEY and CDR2 SMNVEV (reference sequence). This CDR3 spans 15 amino acids. Trimming took off 7 bases at V and 5 bases at J, with 21 bases between the two ends. CDR3 amino acids: CASTHPPGSRHEQYF. The CDR3, as DNA: TGTGCCAGCACCCACCCTCCCGGGTCTCGCCACGAGCAGTACTTC.

V and J are TRBV9 and TRBJ2-7; 7 bases fit TRBD1. This CDR3 has 14 residues. The J segment lost 3 bases and the V segment lost 4 bases, leaving 7 bases of the junction unmatched. CDR1 is SGDLS and CDR2 is YYNGEE in the germline V gene. The CDR3 loop is CASSTGTDLYEQYF. In DNA form, the CDR3 reads TGTGCCAGCAGCACCGGGACAGACCTCTACGAGCAGTACTTC.

The rearrangement joins TRBV7-2 to TRBJ1-2; D gene uncertain. The germline CDR1 and CDR2 sequences are SGHTA and FQGNSA. There are 15 residues in the CDR3. The V end was cut by 2 bases, the J end by 8 bases, with 18 bases between. CDR3 sequence reads: CASSLIEANSRGYTF. CDR3 sequence (DNA): TGTGCCAGCAGCTTAATTGAGGCCAATTCCCGAGGCTACACCTTC.

The chain recombines TRBV2 with TRBJ1-3; no definite D call. The CDR3 is made up of 14 amino acids. The V end lost 2 bases, the J end lost 1 base, and 6 bases lay between the germline ends. Germline CDR1 reads SNHLY; CDR2 reads FYNNEI. The CDR3 nucleotides are TGTGCCAGCAGTGAACCCAGATCTGGAAACACCATATATTTT. As protein: CASSEPRSGNTIYF. Drawing the rest from reference TRBV2 and TRBJ1-3, the complete variable domain is EPEVTQTPSHQVTQMGQEVILRCVPISNHLYFYWYRQILGQKVEFLVSFYNNEISEKSEIFDDQFSVERPDGSNFTLKIRSTKLEDSAMYFCASSEPRSGNTIYFGEGSWLTVV.

The rearrangement joins TRBV19 to TRBJ2-2; D unresolved. The CDR3 loop spans 15 amino acids. Trimming took 3 bases from V and 0 from J, leaving 8 bases between them. Germline V lookup: CDR1 LNHDA, CDR2 SQIVND (reference sequence). CDR3 in DNA: TGTGCCAGTAGTATTCTGGCCCCGAACACCGGGGAGCTGTTTTTT. Translation: CASSILAPNTGELFF.

This chain connects TRBV27 to TRBJ2-4, with D perhaps TRBD1 (6 bases). Germline V gives CDR1 MNHEY, CDR2 SMNVEV (reference sequence). CDR3 size: 14 residues. Trimming left V 3 bases short and J 2 bases short, with 8 bases between. The CDR3 DNA reads TGTGCCAGCAGTTTGCAGGGGACCAAAAACATTCAGTACTTC. Residues: CASSLQGTKNIQYF.

CDR3 sequence (DNA): TGCGCCAGCAGACTGAACAGGGCTTACACTGAAGCTTTCTTT. It is translated as CASRLNRAYTEAFF. The chain combines TRBV5-1 with TRBJ1-1, with a possible D match to TRBD1 (6 bases). The CDR3 consists of 14 residues. CDR1 is SGHRS, CDR2 YFSETQ, per germline. V lost 5 bases, J lost 3 bases, and 14 bases lay in between.

This rearrangement joins TRBV7-8 to TRBJ2-1; D gene unclear. Germline values: CDR1 SGHVS, CDR2 FQNEAQ. The V gene lost 5 bases and the J gene lost 0 bases, with 14 bases spanning the gap. The CDR3 extends over 16 amino acids. Here the CDR3 reads CASSTRMTDSYNEQFF. The CDR3 DNA sequence: TGTGCCAGCAGCACCAGGATGACGGACTCCTACAATGAGCAGTTCTTC.

This clone was counted once. This chain joins TRBV6-1 and TRBJ2-7, with TRBD2 matching 7 bases. The length of the CDR3 is 13 residues. The ends lost 3 bases at V and 3 bases at J; junction bases unmatched: 2. Germline V gene data show CDR1 as MNHNS and CDR2 as SASEGT. For the CDR3, the DNA is TGTGCCAGCAGTGATGGGGGGGGCTACGAGCAGTACTTC. Translating gives CASSDGGGYEQYF.

This clone has ten or more counts. J is TRBJ2-7 and V is TRBV15; tentative D call: TRBD2 (6 bases). The CDR3 extends over 13 amino acids. V shed 1 base and J shed 2 bases, with 6 bases lying between them. Germline-derived CDR1 and CDR2 are LNHNV and YYDKDF (reference sequence). Written as DNA, the CDR3 is TGTGCCACCAGCAGAGGGACTACCTACGAGCAGTACTTC. Protein sequence: CATSRGTTYEQYF.

In this sample, this clone turned up once. This chain joins TRBV5-1 and TRBJ2-1; possible D gene TRBD1, 6 bases. The CDR3 length is 15 residues. With 4 bases removed from V and 2 bases from J, the gap between germline ends came to 13 bases. Germline V CDR1 and CDR2: SGHRS, YFSETQ. CDR3 protein: CASSLTGTPYNEQFF. CDR3 nucleotide sequence: TGCGCCAGCAGCCTCACCGGGACACCCTACAATGAGCAGTTCTTC.

This clone was observed a single time. The V and J genes are TRBV10-3 and TRBJ2-7, with 14 bases that match TRBD2. Trimming took 6 bases from V and 1 from J; bases not matched to a gene: 8. The CDR3 runs 17 residues. In germline, CDR1 is ENHRY, CDR2 SYGVKD. CDR3 amino acids: CAISAGTSGSGSYEQYF. In nucleotides, the CDR3 is TGTGCCATCAGCGCCGGGACTAGCGGGAGTGGTTCCTACGAGCAGTACTTC.

This chain uses TRBV7-3 with TRBJ2-7, with a weak D call TRBD1 (6 bases). The CDR3 runs to 15 residues. In germline, CDR1 is SGHTA, CDR2 FQGTGA. V lost 5 bases, J lost 2 bases, and 16 bases lay in between. Here the CDR3 DNA reads TGTGCCAGCAGCATATTACCGGGACAAGCCTACGAGCAGTACTTC. Translated: CASSILPGQAYEQYF.

The chain recombines TRBV28 with TRBJ2-2; 7 nucleotides align to TRBD1. There are 16 residues in the CDR3. Germline-derived CDR1 and CDR2 are MDHEN and SYDVKM. V gave up 4 bases and J gave up 4 bases; unmatched junction bases: 9. DNA of the CDR3: TGTGCCAGCAGTTCTCCAGGGGGTAGGAGCACCGGGGAGCTGTTTTTT. This encodes CASSSPGGRSTGELFF.

The V and J genes are TRBV5-1 and TRBJ2-1, with 14 bases matching TRBD2. The junction had 8 bases not matched to a gene; V was cut back by 3 bases and J by 6 bases. The CDR3 totals 17 residues. CDR1 SGHRS and CDR2 YFSETQ come from the germline V gene. The CDR3 bases are TGCGCCAGCAGCTCGACCCCGACTAGCGGGAGGGTCAATGAGCAGTTCTTC. Amino acid sequence: CASSSTPTSGRVNEQFF.

The chain recombines TRBV29-1 with TRBJ1-1; D perhaps matches TRBD1 (5 bases). This CDR3 is 10 amino acids long. Germline V lookup: CDR1 SQVTM, CDR2 ANQGSEA. Deletions cut 6 bases from V and 10 bases from J, with 12 bases between. DNA for the CDR3: TGCAGCGTAAATCCGGGGGTAGCTTTCTTT. This encodes CSVNPGVAFF.

V gene TRBV5-6 combines with J gene TRBJ2-5, with 7 bases aligning to TRBD2. CDR1 and CDR2 from the germline V gene are SGHDT and YYEEEE. This CDR3 comprises 15 residues. J was trimmed by 5 bases and V by 5 bases; bases with no gene match: 12. The CDR3 loop is CASRRYAGLVETQYF. CDR3 coding DNA: TGTGCCAGCAGGCGATACGCCGGACTAGTTGAGACCCAGTACTTC.

The V and J genes are TRBV18 and TRBJ1-1; D possibly corresponds to TRBD1 (5 bases). Trimming left V 5 bases short and J 8 bases short, with 15 bases between. Germline CDR1 is KGHSH and CDR2 is LQKENI. The CDR3 is 13 residues long. The CDR3 coding sequence is TGTGCCAGCTCAGCCATGGGGCCAAGAGAAGCTTTCTTT. Translated, it gives CASSAMGPREAFF.